These T cell receptor beta chains were read from a single sample in a study of shared clonotypes between healthy human individuals. Using immunoSEQ multiplex PCR, the repertoire was profiled, and TCRdb retains in-frame clones only, with some absent. This sample has hundreds of thousands of clones; roughly 95% occur once, and the top ten carry approximately 0.11%. Specimen: naive CD8+ T cells sorted from blood. The source is a woman under 40 in good health. Each CDR3 is given with its conserved first and last residue. Fields, in order: CDR3 protein, CDR3 DNA, clone size, J gene, V gene, D gene. D genes are given only for firm matches. Clone size, where shown, is once, few, many, or a class for clones that have expanded.

cdr3_aa: CASSVASPPVGEGYTF; cdr3_nt: TGTGCCAGCAGCGTAGCTAGCCCCCCAGTAGGAGAAGGCTACACCTTC; clone_size: once; j_call: TRBJ1-2; v_call: TRBV9; d_call: NA
cdr3_aa: CASSDSNEEGEQFF; cdr3_nt: TGTGCCAGCAGCGACTCAAACGAGGAGGGTGAGCAGTTCTTC; clone_size: NA; j_call: TRBJ2-1; v_call: TRBV7-9; d_call: NA
cdr3_aa: CASSLNGTDRTTGELFF; cdr3_nt: TGTGCCAGCAGTTTAAATGGGACCGATCGAACCACCGGGGAGCTGTTTTTT; clone_size: NA; j_call: TRBJ2-2; v_call: TRBV28; d_call: NA
cdr3_aa: CASSPGSETGVYGYTF; cdr3_nt: TGTGCCAGCAGCCCAGGAAGCGAGACAGGGGTTTATGGCTACACCTTC; clone_size: NA; j_call: TRBJ1-2; v_call: TRBV7-9; d_call: TRBD1
cdr3_aa: CASSLSASSSYEQYF; cdr3_nt: TGTGCCAGCAGTTTATCGGCTAGTAGCTCCTACGAGCAGTACTTC; clone_size: NA; j_call: TRBJ2-7; v_call: TRBV27; d_call: NA
cdr3_aa: CASSLIGSGAYNEQFF; cdr3_nt: TGTGCCAGCAGTTTAATCGGCTCTGGAGCCTACAATGAGCAGTTCTTC; clone_size: NA; j_call: TRBJ2-1; v_call: TRBV27; d_call: NA
cdr3_aa: CASSVGGGGLAGAHNEQFF; cdr3_nt: TGTGCCAGCAGCGTAGGTGGTGGGGGACTAGCGGGAGCACACAATGAGCAGTTCTTC; clone_size: NA; j_call: TRBJ2-1; v_call: TRBV9; d_call: TRBD2
cdr3_aa: CASSLATGRGYEQYF; cdr3_nt: TGTGCCAGCAGTTTAGCGACAGGGAGGGGCTACGAGCAGTACTTC; clone_size: NA; j_call: TRBJ2-7; v_call: TRBV27; d_call: NA
cdr3_aa: CASSERGDRVYNEQFF; cdr3_nt: TGTGCCAGCAGTGAAAGGGGTGACAGGGTCTACAATGAGCAGTTCTTC; clone_size: NA; j_call: TRBJ2-1; v_call: TRBV6-1; d_call: TRBD1
cdr3_aa: CASSVLGQETQYF; cdr3_nt: TGTGCCAGCAGTGTTTTGGGTCAAGAGACCCAGTACTTC; clone_size: NA; j_call: TRBJ2-5; v_call: TRBV2; d_call: NA
cdr3_aa: CASSLDQGWVNEQFF; cdr3_nt: TGTGCCAGCAGTTTAGATCAGGGTTGGGTCAATGAGCAGTTCTTC; clone_size: NA; j_call: TRBJ2-1; v_call: TRBV27; d_call: NA
cdr3_aa: CASSVAGLSEETQYF; cdr3_nt: TGTGCCAGCAGCGTAGCCGGCCTGTCGGAAGAGACCCAGTACTTC; clone_size: NA; j_call: TRBJ2-5; v_call: TRBV9; d_call: NA
cdr3_aa: CASSPQWELTNEKLFF; cdr3_nt: TGTGCCAGCAGCCCCCAATGGGAGTTAACTAATGAAAAACTGTTTTTT; clone_size: NA; j_call: TRBJ1-4; v_call: TRBV5-6; d_call: NA
cdr3_aa: CASSIPRSSNQPQHF; cdr3_nt: TGTGCCAGTAGTATTCCCCGAAGTAGCAATCAGCCCCAGCATTTT; clone_size: NA; j_call: TRBJ1-5; v_call: TRBV19; d_call: NA
cdr3_aa: CASSQPGGGQRGNEQFF; cdr3_nt: TGTGCCAGCAGCCAACCCGGCGGCGGGCAAAGGGGGAATGAGCAGTTCTTC; clone_size: NA; j_call: TRBJ2-1; v_call: TRBV4-2; d_call: NA
cdr3_aa: CASSPSYEQYF; cdr3_nt: TGTGCCAGCAGCCCTTCATACGAGCAGTACTTC; clone_size: once; j_call: TRBJ2-7; v_call: TRBV7-2; d_call: NA